The following is a TCR beta chain sequence with its context. Germline CDR1 is MNHEY and CDR2 is SVGAGI. This CDR3 is 17 amino acids long. TCRdb processed the 5' RACE reads again and assigns one entry to each CDR3 protein, with no DNA. The specimen's table records some 280,000 distinct CDR3 sequences. This sample is part of a study of T cells expressing NK-cell markers. Study context: HCMV seropositivity characterized seven of the eight sequenced donors, and seronegativity one.

J is TRBJ2-3 and V is TRBV6-5; the D call from TCRdb, TRBD2, cannot be confirmed without DNA. This receptor was identified in a man aged 18 to 30 in good health. Sequencing was done on a sample of blood T cells: a sorted CD56 or NKG2C T cell subset, CD4+ or CD8+ T cells, or bulk PBMC T cells (not recorded which). CDR3: CASSYRARDSNTDTQYF.